Following are 6 T cell receptor beta chains from one sample sequenced in a study of CD8+CD57+ T cells in acquired aplastic anemia. Profiling that covered TCR beta VDJ and CDR3 relied on genomic DNA as its template. In TCRdb, the reads were re-called with MiXCR into one record per CDR3 protein. The table includes roughly 300,000 distinct CDR3 sequences, 45% to 70% detected once. Sequencing used sorted CD4+, CD8+, or CD8+CD57+ T cells (not recorded which) from PBMCs. The receptors originated from a human donor with severe aplastic anemia or a healthy control (not recorded which).

This clonotype was found many times. The CDR3 protein is CASSYLSVRPDDNSPLHF. In DNA, the CDR3 is TGTGCCAGCAGTTACTTATCGGTCAGGCCAGATGATAATTCACCCCTCCACTTT. This chain links TRBV6-6 with TRBJ1-6; no reliable D call. From germline, CDR1 is MNHNY and CDR2 SVGAGI (reference sequence). The CDR3 is 18 residues long. V was cut by 1 base and J by 5 bases, with 18 bases left in between.

This clonotype appeared a single time. The CDR3: CASSDLGQGAYGYTF. The CDR3 bases are TGTGCCAGCAGTGATCTAGGACAGGGGGCCTATGGCTACACCTTC. V gene TRBV25-1 combines with J gene TRBJ1-2; 11 bases match TRBD1. The CDR3 extends over 15 amino acids. Trimming took 3 bases from V and 4 from J; bases not matched to a gene: 4. Germline V gene lookup returns CDR1 MGHDK and CDR2 SYGVNS.

This clonotype was recorded many times. The CDR3 here is CASSPTGGRFRRNEKLFF. The CDR3 DNA reads TGTGCCAGCAGCCCTACAGGGGGCCGTTTCCGGCGGAATGAAAAACTGTTTTTT. This chain joins TRBV9 and TRBJ1-4; 9 bases map to TRBD1. This CDR3 contains 18 residues. In germline, CDR1 is SGDLS, CDR2 YYNGEE. V gave up 4 bases and J gave up 5 bases; unmatched junction bases: 15.

About this clonotype: A junction boundary mismatches the germline segment, possibly from a read error. The chain couples TRBV10-2 to TRBJ2-7; 7 bases are shared with TRBD1. The CDR3 contains 14 residues. Germline V gives CDR1 WSHSY, CDR2 SAAADI. The CDR3 bases are TGTGCCAGCGGAAACAGGGGCACGGGCTACGAGCAGTACTTC. The encoded protein is CASGNRGTGYEQYF.

V and J are TRBV7-3 and TRBJ1-6; 11 nucleotides line up with TRBD1. The germline V gene has CDR1 SGHTA and CDR2 FQGTGA. CDR3 length: 15 residues. V lost 5 bases, J lost 7 bases, and 4 bases stayed unmatched. The CDR3 DNA sequence: TGTGCCAGCAGCCACGGGGACAGGGGGAATTCACCCCTCCACTTT. It encodes CASSHGDRGNSPLHF.

In its sample, this clonotype was seen many times. The chain links TRBV7-8 to TRBJ2-7; 11 bases agree with TRBD1. Germline V gives CDR1 SGHVS, CDR2 FQNEAQ. After removal of 4 bases from V and 1 base from J, the junction contained 9 bases not matched to a gene. CDR3 length: 17 amino acids. CDR3 protein: CASSSGQGGLQSYEQYF. The CDR3 coding sequence is TGTGCCAGCAGCTCGGGACAGGGGGGTCTGCAGTCCTACGAGCAGTACTTC. Full variable domain (rest looked up from reference TRBV7-8 and TRBJ2-7): GAGVSQSPRYKVAKRGQDVALRCDPISGHVSLFWYQQALGQGPEFLTYFQNEAQLDKSGLPSDRFFAERPEGSVSTLKIQRTQQEDSAVYLCASSSGQGGLQSYEQYFGPGTRLTVT.